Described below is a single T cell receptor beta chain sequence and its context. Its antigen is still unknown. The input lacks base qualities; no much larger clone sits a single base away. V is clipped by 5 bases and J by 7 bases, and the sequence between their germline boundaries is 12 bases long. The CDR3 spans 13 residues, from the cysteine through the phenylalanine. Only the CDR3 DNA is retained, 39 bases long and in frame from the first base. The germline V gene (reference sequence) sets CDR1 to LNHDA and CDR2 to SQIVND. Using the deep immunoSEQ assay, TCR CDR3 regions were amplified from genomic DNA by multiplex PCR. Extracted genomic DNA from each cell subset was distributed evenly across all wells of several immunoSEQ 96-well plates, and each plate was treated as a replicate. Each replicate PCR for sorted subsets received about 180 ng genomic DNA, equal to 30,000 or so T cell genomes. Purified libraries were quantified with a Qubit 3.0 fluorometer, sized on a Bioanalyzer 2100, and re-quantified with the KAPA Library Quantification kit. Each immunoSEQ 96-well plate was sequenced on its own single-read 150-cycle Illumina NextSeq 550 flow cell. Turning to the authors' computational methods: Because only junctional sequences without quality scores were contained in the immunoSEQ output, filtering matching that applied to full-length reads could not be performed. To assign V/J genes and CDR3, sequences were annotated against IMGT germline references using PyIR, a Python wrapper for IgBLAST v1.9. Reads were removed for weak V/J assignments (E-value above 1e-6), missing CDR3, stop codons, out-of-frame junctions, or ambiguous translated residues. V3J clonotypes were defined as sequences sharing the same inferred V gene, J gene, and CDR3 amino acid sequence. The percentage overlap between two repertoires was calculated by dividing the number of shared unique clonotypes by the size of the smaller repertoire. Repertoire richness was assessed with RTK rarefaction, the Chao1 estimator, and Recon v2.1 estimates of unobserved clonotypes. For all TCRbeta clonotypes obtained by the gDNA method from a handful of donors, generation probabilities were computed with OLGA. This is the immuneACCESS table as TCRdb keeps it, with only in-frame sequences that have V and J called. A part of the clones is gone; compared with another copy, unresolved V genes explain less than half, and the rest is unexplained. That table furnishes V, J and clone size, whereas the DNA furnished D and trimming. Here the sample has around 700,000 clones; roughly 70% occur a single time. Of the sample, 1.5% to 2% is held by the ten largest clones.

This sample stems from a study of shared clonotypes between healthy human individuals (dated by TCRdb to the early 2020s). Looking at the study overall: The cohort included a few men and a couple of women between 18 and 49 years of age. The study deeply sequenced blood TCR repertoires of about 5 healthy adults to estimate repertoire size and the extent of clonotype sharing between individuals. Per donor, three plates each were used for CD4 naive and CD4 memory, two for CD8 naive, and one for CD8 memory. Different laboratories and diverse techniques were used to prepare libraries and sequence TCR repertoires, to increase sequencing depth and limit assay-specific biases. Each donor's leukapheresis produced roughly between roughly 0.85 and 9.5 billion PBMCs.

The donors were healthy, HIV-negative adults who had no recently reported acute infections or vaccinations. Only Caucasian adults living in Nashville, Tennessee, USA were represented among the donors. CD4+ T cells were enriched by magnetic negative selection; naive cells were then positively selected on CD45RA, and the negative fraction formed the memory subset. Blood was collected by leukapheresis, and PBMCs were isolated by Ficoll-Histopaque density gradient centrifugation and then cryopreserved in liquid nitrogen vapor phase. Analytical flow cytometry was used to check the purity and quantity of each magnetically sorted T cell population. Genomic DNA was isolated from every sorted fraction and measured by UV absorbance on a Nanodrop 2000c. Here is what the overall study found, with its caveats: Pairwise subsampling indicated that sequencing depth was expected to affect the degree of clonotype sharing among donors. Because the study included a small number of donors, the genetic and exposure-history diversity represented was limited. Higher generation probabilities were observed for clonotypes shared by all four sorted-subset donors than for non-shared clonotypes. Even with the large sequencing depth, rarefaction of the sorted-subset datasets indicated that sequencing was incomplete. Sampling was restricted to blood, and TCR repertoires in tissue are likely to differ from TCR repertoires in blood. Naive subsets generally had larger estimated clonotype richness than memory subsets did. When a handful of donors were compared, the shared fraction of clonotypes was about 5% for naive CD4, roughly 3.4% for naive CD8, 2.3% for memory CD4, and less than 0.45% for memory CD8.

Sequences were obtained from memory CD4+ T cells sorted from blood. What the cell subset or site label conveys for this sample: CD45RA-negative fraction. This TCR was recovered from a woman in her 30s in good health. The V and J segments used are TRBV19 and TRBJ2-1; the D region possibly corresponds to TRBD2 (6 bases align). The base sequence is TGTGCCAGTAGTGTACATGGGGGGAATGAGCAGTTCTTC. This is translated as CASSVHGGNEQFF.